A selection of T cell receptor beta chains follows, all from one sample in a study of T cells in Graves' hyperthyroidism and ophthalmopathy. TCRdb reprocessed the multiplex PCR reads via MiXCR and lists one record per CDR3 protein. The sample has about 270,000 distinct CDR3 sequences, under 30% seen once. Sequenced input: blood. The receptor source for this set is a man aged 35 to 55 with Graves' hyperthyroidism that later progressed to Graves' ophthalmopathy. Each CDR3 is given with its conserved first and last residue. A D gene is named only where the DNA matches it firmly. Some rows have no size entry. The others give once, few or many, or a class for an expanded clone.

CDR3 protein: CASSLAGDRAFF
CDR3 DNA: TGTGCCAGCAGCTTAGCGGGGGACAGAGCTTTCTTT
J gene: TRBJ1-1
clone size: .
D gene: TRBD1
V gene: TRBV6-5

CDR3 protein: CASNTRGINTGELFF
CDR3 DNA: TGTGCCAGCAACACCAGGGGAATCAACACCGGGGAGCTGTTTTTT
J gene: TRBJ2-2
clone size: many
D gene: .
V gene: TRBV12-3/TRBV12-4

CDR3 protein: CASRDLTGGLIYGYTF
CDR3 DNA: TGTGCCAGCAGGGACCTAACAGGGGGACTTATCTATGGCTACACCTTC
J gene: TRBJ1-2
clone size: many
D gene: TRBD1
V gene: TRBV6-1

CDR3 protein: CASSSDQDREPYEQYF
CDR3 DNA: TGTGCCAGCAGTTCAGATCAAGACAGGGAGCCCTACGAGCAGTACTTC
J gene: TRBJ2-7
clone size: few
D gene: TRBD1
V gene: TRBV6-2/TRBV6-3

CDR3 protein: CASSFGSNEQYF
CDR3 DNA: TGTGCCAGCAGTTTCGGATCGAACGAGCAGTACTTC
J gene: TRBJ2-7
clone size: many
D gene: .
V gene: TRBV12-3/TRBV12-4

CDR3 protein: CASSRQTLTNTGELFF
CDR3 DNA: TGTGCCAGCAGCCGGCAGACATTGACGAACACCGGGGAGCTGTTTTTT
J gene: TRBJ2-2
clone size: .
D gene: .
V gene: TRBV3-1

CDR3 protein: CASSFPPRTGPSEQYF
CDR3 DNA: TGTGCCAGCAGCTTTCCCCCAAGGACAGGGCCATCTGAGCAGTACTTC
J gene: TRBJ2-7
clone size: many
D gene: TRBD1
V gene: TRBV7-8

CDR3 protein: CASSYPDGYTF
CDR3 DNA: TGTGCCAGCAGTTACCCAGATGGCTACACCTTC
J gene: TRBJ1-2
clone size: .
D gene: .
V gene: TRBV6-2/TRBV6-3

CDR3 protein: CASSLPGRNTGELFF
CDR3 DNA: TGTGCCAGCAGTTTACCCGGACGGAACACCGGGGAGCTGTTTTTT
J gene: TRBJ2-2
clone size: many
D gene: .
V gene: TRBV12-3/TRBV12-4

CDR3 protein: CASSQMGNYGYTF
CDR3 DNA: TGTGCCAGCAGCCAAATGGGGAACTATGGCTACACCTTC
J gene: TRBJ1-2
clone size: many
D gene: .
V gene: TRBV7-2

CDR3 protein: CASSYSIGNQPQHF
CDR3 DNA: TGTGCCAGCAGTTACTCGATAGGTAATCAGCCCCAGCATTTT
J gene: TRBJ1-5
clone size: many
D gene: .
V gene: TRBV6-5

CDR3 protein: CASSQDARGLAGNTIYF
CDR3 DNA: TGCGCCAGCAGCCAAGATGCAAGGGGATTAGCTGGAAACACCATATATTTT
J gene: TRBJ1-3
clone size: few
D gene: .
V gene: TRBV4-1

CDR3 protein: CSLGPGAGAFF
CDR3 DNA: TGCAGCTTAGGACCGGGGGCTGGAGCTTTCTTT
J gene: TRBJ1-1
clone size: many
D gene: .
V gene: TRBV29-1

CDR3 protein: CATSREVSGKGGELFF
CDR3 DNA: TGTGCCACCAGCAGAGAAGTTAGCGGGAAGGGCGGGGAGCTGTTTTTT
J gene: TRBJ2-2
clone size: .
D gene: TRBD2
V gene: TRBV15

CDR3 protein: CASSLGGRASETQYF
CDR3 DNA: TGCGCCAGCAGCTTGGGCGGGAGGGCCTCGGAGACCCAGTACTTC
J gene: TRBJ2-5
clone size: many
D gene: TRBD2
V gene: TRBV5-1

CDR3 protein: CSALTGTGNTIYF
CDR3 DNA: TGCAGTGCCCTGACAGGCACTGGAAACACCATATATTTT
J gene: TRBJ1-3
clone size: .
D gene: .
V gene: TRBV20-1

CDR3 protein: CASSDWDSSGYGYTF
CDR3 DNA: TGTGCCAGCAGTGATTGGGACAGTTCGGGGTATGGCTACACCTTC
J gene: TRBJ1-2
clone size: many
D gene: TRBD1
V gene: TRBV2

CDR3 protein: CASSLIGGIAETQYF
CDR3 DNA: TGTGCCAGCAGTTTGATAGGGGGCATTGCAGAGACCCAGTACTTC
J gene: TRBJ2-5
clone size: many
D gene: TRBD1
V gene: TRBV12-3/TRBV12-4

CDR3 protein: CATSRDRPWNGYTF
CDR3 DNA: TGTGCCACCAGCAGAGATCGCCCCTGGAATGGCTACACCTTC
J gene: TRBJ1-2
clone size: .
D gene: .
V gene: TRBV15

CDR3 protein: CSAPARGASYEQYF
CDR3 DNA: TGCAGTGCCCCCGCCAGAGGGGCCTCCTACGAGCAGTACTTC
J gene: TRBJ2-7
clone size: many
D gene: .
V gene: TRBV20-1

CDR3 protein: CASSRIAPEGAFF
CDR3 DNA: TGTGCCAGCAGCCGAATTGCGCCAGAGGGCGCTTTCTTT
J gene: TRBJ1-1
clone size: many
D gene: .
V gene: TRBV7-9

CDR3 protein: CASSLGGISYEQYF
CDR3 DNA: TGCGCCAGCAGCTTGGGGGGGATCTCCTACGAGCAGTACTTC
J gene: TRBJ2-7
clone size: .
D gene: .
V gene: TRBV5-1

CDR3 protein: CASKGKGVITEAFF
CDR3 DNA: TGTGCCAGCAAAGGGAAGGGGGTAATTACTGAAGCTTTCTTT
J gene: TRBJ1-1
clone size: .
D gene: .
V gene: TRBV6-1

CDR3 protein: CASSLEGSFEQYF
CDR3 DNA: TGTGCCAGCAGCTTAGAAGGTTCGTTTGAGCAGTACTTC
J gene: TRBJ2-7
clone size: many
D gene: .
V gene: TRBV13

CDR3 protein: CASSSLRQGSIYEQYF
CDR3 DNA: TGTGCCAGCAGCTCACTCCGACAGGGAAGCATCTACGAGCAGTACTTC
J gene: TRBJ2-7
clone size: .
D gene: TRBD1
V gene: TRBV11-2

CDR3 protein: CASSLGELLYTF
CDR3 DNA: TGTGCCAGCAGCTTAGGGGAACTCCTCTACACCTTC
J gene: TRBJ1-2
clone size: .
D gene: .
V gene: TRBV7-2

CDR3 protein: CASSSGLAGRYEQYF
CDR3 DNA: TGTGCCAGCAGTTCAGGACTAGCGGGACGATACGAGCAGTACTTC
J gene: TRBJ2-7
clone size: .
D gene: TRBD2
V gene: TRBV2

CDR3 protein: CASSEGGSNTEAFF
CDR3 DNA: TGTGCCAGCAGTGAAGGGGGATCTAACACTGAAGCTTTCTTT
J gene: TRBJ1-1
clone size: .
D gene: .
V gene: TRBV6-1

CDR3 protein: CSAKDGLYGYTF
CDR3 DNA: TGCAGTGCAAAGGACGGTCTCTATGGCTACACCTTC
J gene: TRBJ1-2
clone size: many
D gene: .
V gene: TRBV20-1

CDR3 protein: CAISGQGRYEQYF
CDR3 DNA: TGTGCCATCAGCGGACAGGGCCGGTACGAGCAGTACTTC
J gene: TRBJ2-7
clone size: many
D gene: TRBD1
V gene: TRBV10-3

CDR3 protein: CASSLLDSYEQYF
CDR3 DNA: TGTGCCAGCAGCCTGCTCGACTCCTACGAGCAGTACTTC
J gene: TRBJ2-7
clone size: many
D gene: .
V gene: TRBV6-1

CDR3 protein: CASTGVGNQPQHF
CDR3 DNA: TGTGCCAGCACGGGAGTCGGCAATCAGCCCCAGCATTTT
J gene: TRBJ1-5
clone size: .
D gene: .
V gene: TRBV6-2/TRBV6-3

CDR3 protein: CASRDTSYEQYF
CDR3 DNA: TGCGCCAGCCGGGACACCTCCTACGAGCAGTACTTC
J gene: TRBJ2-7
clone size: many
D gene: .
V gene: TRBV4-1

CDR3 protein: CASRIQGLNTEAFF
CDR3 DNA: TGTGCCAGCAGGATACAGGGCCTCAACACTGAAGCTTTCTTT
J gene: TRBJ1-1
clone size: .
D gene: .
V gene: TRBV6-1

CDR3 protein: CASSLRTTSNQPQHF
CDR3 DNA: TGTGCCAGCAGTTTAAGGACAACTAGCAATCAGCCCCAGCATTTT
J gene: TRBJ1-5
clone size: many
D gene: .
V gene: TRBV27

CDR3 protein: CASRSDRDSEGYTF
CDR3 DNA: TGTGCCAGCAGATCGGACAGGGACTCCGAAGGCTACACCTTC
J gene: TRBJ1-2
clone size: .
D gene: TRBD1
V gene: TRBV6-4

CDR3 protein: CASSYSGQVNTEAFF
CDR3 DNA: TGTGCCAGCAGTTACTCGGGACAGGTTAACACTGAAGCTTTCTTT
J gene: TRBJ1-1
clone size: many
D gene: TRBD1
V gene: TRBV6-5

CDR3 protein: CASTQRENYGYTF
CDR3 DNA: TGTGCCAGCACCCAGCGGGAGAACTATGGCTACACCTTC
J gene: TRBJ1-2
clone size: .
D gene: .
V gene: TRBV6-2/TRBV6-3

CDR3 protein: CSVSGQLTGELFF
CDR3 DNA: TGCAGCGTCTCGGGACAGCTCACCGGGGAGCTGTTTTTT
J gene: TRBJ2-2
clone size: many
D gene: TRBD1
V gene: TRBV29-1

CDR3 protein: CASSATFGNTEAFF
CDR3 DNA: TGTGCCAGCAGTGCCACCTTTGGGAACACTGAAGCTTTCTTT
J gene: TRBJ1-1
clone size: .
D gene: .
V gene: TRBV12-3/TRBV12-4

CDR3 protein: CASSLRQGSAETQYF
CDR3 DNA: TGTGCCAGCAGTTTGAGGCAGGGGAGCGCGGAGACCCAGTACTTC
J gene: TRBJ2-5
clone size: many
D gene: .
V gene: TRBV12-3/TRBV12-4

CDR3 protein: CAIARELSHEQYF
CDR3 DNA: TGTGCCATAGCTAGGGAGCTCTCCCACGAGCAGTACTTC
J gene: TRBJ2-7
clone size: many
D gene: .
V gene: TRBV10-3

CDR3 protein: CASSPGWAGSGSPLHF
CDR3 DNA: TGTGCCAGCAGTCCAGGATGGGCAGGGAGTGGATCACCCCTCCACTTT
J gene: TRBJ1-6
clone size: .
D gene: .
V gene: TRBV12-3/TRBV12-4

CDR3 protein: CASSRGYNTEAFF
CDR3 DNA: TGTGCCAGCAGCCGGGGGTACAACACTGAAGCTTTCTTT
J gene: TRBJ1-1
clone size: many
D gene: .
V gene: TRBV14

CDR3 protein: CASSPAMGSETQYF
CDR3 DNA: TGCGCCAGCAGCCCCGCCATGGGGTCGGAGACCCAGTACTTC
J gene: TRBJ2-5
clone size: many
D gene: .
V gene: TRBV5-1

CDR3 protein: CASSPLPSGVNYGYTF
CDR3 DNA: TGTGCCAGCAGTCCTCTTCCCTCGGGGGTGAACTATGGCTACACCTTC
J gene: TRBJ1-2
clone size: many
D gene: .
V gene: TRBV6-5

CDR3 protein: CSARDLAGDTGELFF
CDR3 DNA: TGCAGTGCTAGAGATCTAGCGGGAGACACCGGGGAGCTGTTTTTT
J gene: TRBJ2-2
clone size: few
D gene: TRBD2
V gene: TRBV20-1

CDR3 protein: CASTAWDGSYEQYF
CDR3 DNA: TGTGCCAGCACCGCGTGGGACGGCTCCTACGAGCAGTACTTC
J gene: TRBJ2-7
clone size: many
D gene: .
V gene: TRBV25-1

CDR3 protein: CAWGGTGGGYTF
CDR3 DNA: TGTGCCTGGGGCGGGACAGGGGGAGGCTACACCTTC
J gene: TRBJ1-2
clone size: .
D gene: TRBD1
V gene: TRBV30